These T cell receptor beta chains were read from a single sample in a study of shared clonotypes between healthy human individuals. Repertoires were generated with immunoSEQ multiplex PCR, while TCRdb's copy carries only in-frame clones and drops some. The sample contains 2 million or so clones, just under 95% of which appear only once. What was sequenced was naive CD8+ T cells sorted from blood. The receptors originated from a man aged 18 to 35 in good health. Each CDR3 is given with its conserved first and last residue. The D gene is left open where the match is weak. Size tells how often a clone was seen (once, few, many) or the class of an expanded clone, and some rows leave it out.

D	size	V	J	DNA	CDR3
.	.	TRBV4-1	TRBJ1-1	TGCGCCAGCAGTTCCTCTGACCTGAACACTGAAGCTTTCTTT	CASSSSDLNTEAFF
TRBD1	.	TRBV7-9	TRBJ1-1	TGTGCCAGCAGCTTAGAGTTAGGGGGCTCTGAAGCTTTCTTT	CASSLELGGSEAFF
TRBD1	.	TRBV5-1	TRBJ1-5	TGCGCCAGCAGCGCCGGTACAGGGGGCGATCAGCCCCAGCATTTT	CASSAGTGGDQPQHF
.	.	TRBV6-5	TRBJ2-7	TGTGCCAGCAGTTACGACCGGGGAGGCGAGCAGTACTTC	CASSYDRGGEQYF
TRBD1	.	TRBV7-9	TRBJ1-4	TGTGCCAGCAGCCCCTTGACAGGGGGAAGTGAAAAACTGTTTTTT	CASSPLTGGSEKLFF
.	.	TRBV7-9	TRBJ2-1	TGTGCCAGCAGCCCGGGGGTCCTGAGCTCCTACAATGAGCAGTTCTTC	CASSPGVLSSYNEQFF
.	.	TRBV21-1	TRBJ2-7	TGTGCCAGCAGCAAAGGCTTATCAGTTTTCGGCGGGAGAAACCACGAGCAGTACTTC	CASSKGLSVFGGRNHEQYF
TRBD1	.	TRBV7-9	TRBJ1-1	TGTGCCAGCAGCGCAACGACAGGGGGAGCTTTCTTT	CASSATTGGAFF
.	.	TRBV7-9	TRBJ2-7	TGTGCCAGCAGCTTAGCGCGCGCAAAGGGGGAGCAGTACTTC	CASSLARAKGEQYF
.	.	TRBV6-6	TRBJ1-5	TGTGCCAGCAGTTACGGCGGGAACAATCAGCCCCAGCATTTT	CASSYGGNNQPQHF
.	.	TRBV7-8	TRBJ2-3	TGTGCCAGCAGCTTAGGAGAAGGGCCCACAGATACGCAGTATTTT	CASSLGEGPTDTQYF
.	.	TRBV4-3	TRBJ2-7	TGCGCCAGCAGCCAAGAAATTCTCGTGGACGGTCCTTCCTACGAGCAGTACTTC	CASSQEILVDGPSYEQYF
.	.	TRBV6-1	TRBJ2-2	TGTGCCAGCAGAGGGTACACCGGGGAGCTGTTTTTT	CASRGYTGELFF
.	.	TRBV19	TRBJ2-7	TGTGCCAGTAGTCTACAGGGACCCTACGAGCAGTACTTC	CASSLQGPYEQYF
.	.	TRBV6-4	TRBJ2-2	TGTGCCAGCAGTGACCCCTTGGGGGGGGAGCTGTTTTTT	CASSDPLGGELFF
.	once	TRBV11-2	TRBJ2-3	TGTGCCAGCAGCTCAGCGCCAATGACCCGCACAGATACGCAGTATTTT	CASSSAPMTRTDTQYF
.	.	TRBV13	TRBJ2-7	TGTGCCAGCAGCTCCTCTGATCTATACGAGCAGTACTTC	CASSSSDLYEQYF
.	.	TRBV7-3	TRBJ1-2	TGTGCCAGCAGCTCGGGACCCTTTGGCTACACCTTC	CASSSGPFGYTF
.	.	TRBV6-5	TRBJ2-2	TGTGCCAGCAGTTACCCCGGGGAGCTGTTTTTT	CASSYPGELFF
TRBD1	.	TRBV2	TRBJ2-7	TGTGCCAGCAGCGGTACAGGGGCCTACGAGCAGTACTTC	CASSGTGAYEQYF
TRBD1	.	TRBV6-1	TRBJ2-1	TGTGCCGGAAGGGACAGGGGCAGCAATGAGCAGTTCTTC	CAGRDRGSNEQFF
.	.	TRBV6-5	TRBJ1-4	TGTGCCAGCAGTTACTACAGGGACTCTAATGAAAAACTGTTTTTT	CASSYYRDSNEKLFF
.	.	TRBV4-3	TRBJ2-3	TGCGCCAGCACCAAATTATTAAACCCCACAGATACGCAGTATTTT	CASTKLLNPTDTQYF
.	.	TRBV4-1	TRBJ1-5	TGCGCCAGCAGCCCAGACGGGGTCGGCAATCAGCCCCAGCATTTT	CASSPDGVGNQPQHF
TRBD2	.	TRBV7-6	TRBJ2-3	TGTGCCAGCAGCCCGACTAGCGAGCGCACAGATACGCAGTATTTT	CASSPTSERTDTQYF
TRBD2	.	TRBV12-5	TRBJ2-3	TGTGCTAGTGGCCAAGGACTAGCGGGAGGGGATACGCAGTATTTT	CASGQGLAGGDTQYF
TRBD2	.	TRBV27	TRBJ2-1	TGTGCCAGCAGTCCACTGTGGGGGGATCTAGCGGGCAATGAGCAGTTCTTC	CASSPLWGDLAGNEQFF
.	.	TRBV7-2	TRBJ2-7	TGTGCCAGCAGCTTAGACCCCTTCTCCTACGAGCAGTACTTC	CASSLDPFSYEQYF
.	.	TRBV6-5	TRBJ1-5	TGTGCCAGCAGTTACGGGGGTGGCAATCAGCCCCAGCATTTT	CASSYGGGNQPQHF
TRBD2	.	TRBV27	TRBJ2-7	TGTGCCAGCAGTTTATGGCAGGGACTAGAACAGTACTTC	CASSLWQGLEQYF
TRBD2	.	TRBV9	TRBJ2-3	TGTGCCAGCAGCGAGAGCGGGGGAGGCTCTGGAGATACGCAGTATTTT	CASSESGGGSGDTQYF
.	.	TRBV27	TRBJ2-7	TGTGCCAGCAGTTATTTGCCCTCCTACGAGCAGTACTTC	CASSYLPSYEQYF
TRBD2	.	TRBV30	TRBJ2-1	TGTGCCTATCAGCGGGAGGTCGCCTACAATGAGCAGTTCTTC	CAYQREVAYNEQFF
.	few	TRBV27	TRBJ1-5	TGTGCCAGCAGTTTAGGGGCTAATCAGCCCCAGCATTTT	CASSLGANQPQHF
.	.	TRBV10-2	TRBJ2-3	TGCGCCAGCAGTGACGGAGCGGCCCCCACAGATACGCAGTATTTT	CASSDGAAPTDTQYF
TRBD1	few	TRBV9	TRBJ1-3	TGTGCCAGCAGCGTAGGACAGGGCGCTGGAAACACCATATATTTT	CASSVGQGAGNTIYF
.	.	TRBV28	TRBJ1-1	TGTGCCAGCAGTTTGCCATCACTTCCCGAAGCTTTCTTT	CASSLPSLPEAFF
.	.	TRBV19	TRBJ2-1	TGTGCCAGTAGTGTACCGGGACTCAGCGCAAATGAGCAGTTCTTC	CASSVPGLSANEQFF
.	.	TRBV7-6	TRBJ2-3	TGTGCCAGCAGCCTCGTGGGGAAAGCCACAGATACGCAGTATTTT	CASSLVGKATDTQYF
.	.	TRBV6-5	TRBJ1-6	TGTGCCACCTCAACGGCGGGCTATAATTCACCCCTCCACTTT	CATSTAGYNSPLHF
TRBD1	.	TRBV6-5	TRBJ1-6	TGTGCCAGCACCTTGACAGGGTCGGGTTCACCCCTCCACTTT	CASTLTGSGSPLHF
.	.	TRBV7-9	TRBJ2-5	TGTGCCAGCGAGACAGAAATTCAAGAGACCCAGTACTTC	CASETEIQETQYF
.	.	TRBV9	TRBJ2-3	TGTGCCAGCAGCGATGACAGGGGAGGGGGCACAGATACGCAGTATTTT	CASSDDRGGGTDTQYF
.	.	TRBV6-5	TRBJ2-7	TGTGCCAGCAGTTCCATGGACGGAACTACCCCCTACGAGCAGTACTTC	CASSSMDGTTPYEQYF
.	.	TRBV2	TRBJ2-2	TGTGCCAGCAGTGGGGGCAGGGGTCACACCGGGGAGCTGTTTTTT	CASSGGRGHTGELFF
TRBD2	.	TRBV11-1	TRBJ2-1	TGTGCCAGCAGCTTAGAGACTAGCGGGGGCACCTCCTACAATGAGCAGTTCTTC	CASSLETSGGTSYNEQFF
.	.	TRBV27	TRBJ2-3	TGTGCCAGCAGTTTAGGTTTCGGCCCCACAGATACGCAGTATTTT	CASSLGFGPTDTQYF
TRBD1	once	TRBV19	TRBJ1-1	TGTGCCAGTAGTGACGGACAGGGGCGGGTTGAAGCTTTCTTT	CASSDGQGRVEAFF
TRBD1	.	TRBV6-5	TRBJ1-1	TGTGCCAGCAGGGGGACAGTTAACACTGAAGCTTTCTTT	CASRGTVNTEAFF
TRBD2	.	TRBV10-2	TRBJ2-7	TGCGCCAGCTCACCAGCGGGGAGCTCCTACGAGCAGTACTTC	CASSPAGSSYEQYF